Presented here are 9 T cell receptor beta chains from one specimen sequenced in a study of shared clonotypes between healthy human individuals. Measured with immunoSEQ multiplex PCR; TCRdb has only the in-frame clones, and not every one. The sample records some 680,000 clones, approximately 73% being singletons. Sequenced material: memory CD4+ T cells sorted from blood. Documented subset: CD45RA-negative fraction. These receptors were collected from a woman in her 30s in good health.

This chain connects TRBV29-1 to TRBJ1-1; 8 nucleotides match TRBD1. The trim removed 6 bases at V and 2 bases at J, leaving 2 bases unmatched. In germline, CDR1 is SQVTM, CDR2 ANQGSEA. The CDR3 has 12 amino acids. The CDR3 nucleotides read TGCAGCGTGGACAGGGATAACACTGAAGCTTTCTTT. Its translation: CSVDRDNTEAFF. Using reference TRBV29-1 and TRBJ1-1 for the parts outside the CDR3, the full variable domain is SAVISQKPSRDICQRGTSLTIQCQVDSQVTMMFWYRQQPGQSLTLIATANQGSEATYESGFVIDKFPISRPNLTFSTLTVSNMSPEDSSIYLCSVDRDNTEAFFGQGTRLTVV.

This chain links TRBV15 with TRBJ1-1; TRBD1 is a possible D gene (5 bases). Trimming left V 1 base short and J 5 bases short, with 14 bases between. Looked up from germline, CDR1 is LNHNV and CDR2 is YYDKDF (reference sequence). The CDR3 extends over 15 amino acids. The CDR3 reads CATSRGSGGKTEAFF. The CDR3, as DNA: TGTGCCACCAGCAGAGGTTCTGGGGGAAAAACTGAAGCTTTCTTT. The variable domain in full, completed from reference TRBV15 and TRBJ1-1, reads DAMVIQNPRYQVTQFGKPVTLSCSQTLNHNVMYWYQQKSSQAPKLLFHYYDKDFNNEADTPDNFQSRRPNTSFCFLDIRSPGLGDTAMYLCATSRGSGGKTEAFFGQGTRLTVV.

V is TRBV7-2 and J is TRBJ2-5, with D perhaps TRBD1 (6 bases). Germline V CDR1 and CDR2: SGHTA, FQGNSA. Trimming took off 3 bases at V and 0 bases at J, with 11 bases between the two ends. The length of the CDR3 is 15 residues. In nucleotides, the CDR3 is TGTGCCAGCAGCTTGTCTGGGACACACCAAGAGACCCAGTACTTC. It codes for CASSLSGTHQETQYF.

The gene calls are TRBV4-1 and TRBJ2-5, with D perhaps TRBD2 (6 bases). CDR1 and CDR2 from the germline V gene are MGHRA and YSYEKL. The CDR3 loop spans 16 amino acids. V was pared by 4 bases and J by 0 bases, with 15 bases between. CDR3 sequence (DNA): TGCGCCAGCAGCCCCCGGTCGGGAGAATACCAAGAGACCCAGTACTTC. The encoded protein is CASSPRSGEYQETQYF.

V is TRBV4-1 and J is TRBJ2-7, with 11 bases identical to TRBD2. The germline V gene encodes CDR1 MGHRA and CDR2 YSYEKL. Trimming took 1 base from V and 2 from J; bases not matched to a gene: 10. CDR3 length: 18 amino acids. CDR3 sequence (DNA): TGCGCCAGCAGCCAAGCCTGGGGTGGGACTAGCGGAACCTACGAGCAGTACTTC. Its translation: CASSQAWGGTSGTYEQYF.

The chain is built from TRBV29-1 and TRBJ1-2, with D hard to call. Germline lookup yields CDR1 SQVTM and CDR2 ANQGSEA. The CDR3 has 10 amino acids. Trimming pared 0 bases from V and 7 bases from J, leaving 3 bases between. This chain's CDR3 is CSVEDSGYTF. The CDR3 DNA sequence: TGCAGCGTTGAAGATAGTGGCTACACCTTC.

This clone showed up many times. The rearrangement uses TRBV19 and TRBJ1-5; TRBD1 might be the D (5 bases). The CDR3 extends over 17 amino acids. Deletions cut 4 bases from V and 6 bases from J, with 22 bases between. From germline, CDR1 is LNHDA and CDR2 SQIVND (reference sequence). The CDR3 sequence: CASSTHVGARMGQPQHF. The CDR3 region has the DNA TGTGCCAGTAGTACCCACGTTGGGGCAAGAATGGGTCAGCCCCAGCATTTT.

The V and J genes are TRBV20-1 and TRBJ2-7; no reliable D call. Looked up from germline, CDR1 is DFQATT and CDR2 is SNEGSKA (reference sequence). V gave up 3 bases and J gave up 7 bases, with 7 bases separating them. CDR3 length: 10 residues. CDR3 sequence (DNA): TGCAGTGCTAGTTTGAGAGAGCAGTACTTC. Encoded protein: CSASLREQYF.

The V call is TRBV10-2, the J call TRBJ1-2; D is uncertain. Germline CDR1 reads WSHSY; CDR2 reads SAAADI. The ends were cut back, 10 bases at V and 7 bases at J, with 13 bases in the middle. The CDR3 has 11 residues. As DNA, the CDR3 is TGCGCCACCATAGGAGTATTTGGCTACACCTTC. Its protein is CATIGVFGYTF.